The rows below give T cell receptor beta chains drawn from one sample of a study of CD8+CD57+ T cells in acquired aplastic anemia. One entry per CDR3 protein results from TCRdb running MiXCR on the reads. The data hold about 160,000 distinct CDR3 sequences, with 65% to 75% observed a single time. Sequencing was carried out using sorted CD4+, CD8+, or CD8+CD57+ T cells (not recorded which) from PBMCs. Receptors originate from a human donor with aplastic anemia. CDR3s include the opening cysteine and the closing phenylalanine or tryptophan. A D gene is named only where the DNA matches it firmly. Some rows have no size entry. The others give once, few or many, or a class for an expanded clone.

J,V,size,D,CDR3,DNA
TRBJ1-1,TRBV5-1,NA,TRBD1,CASSTGQGLNTEAFF,TGCGCCAGCAGCACAGGACAGGGGCTTAACACTGAAGCTTTCTTT
TRBJ2-5,TRBV7-6,NA,TRBD1,CASSLGVVGQGARETQYF,TGTGCCAGCAGCTTGGGCGTGGTGGGACAGGGGGCGCGTGAGACCCAGTACTTC
TRBJ1-6,TRBV7-3,NA,NA,CASSLMSQGSPLHF,TGTGCCAGCAGCTTAATGTCACAGGGATCACCCCTCCACTTT
TRBJ2-3,TRBV29-1,NA,TRBD2,CSVEVAGGPTDTQYF,TGCAGCGTTGAAGTAGCGGGGGGGCCCACAGATACGCAGTATTTT
TRBJ2-1,TRBV5-1,NA,TRBD2,CASSWGRALSYNEQFF,TGCGCCAGCAGCTGGGGGAGGGCTCTTTCCTACAATGAGCAGTTCTTC
TRBJ2-7,TRBV5-5,NA,TRBD2,CASSLELAEVFSYEQYF,TGTGCCAGCAGCTTGGAACTAGCGGAGGTATTCTCCTACGAGCAGTACTTC
TRBJ2-5,TRBV15,NA,TRBD2,CATSVSRLAGEVSVWETQYF,TGTGCCACCAGCGTCAGTAGACTAGCGGGAGAGGTTTCGGTTTGGGAGACCCAGTACTTC
TRBJ1-1,TRBV6-2/TRBV6-3,NA,NA,CASSYSTGNSEAFF,TGTGCCAGCAGTTACTCGACCGGGAACTCTGAAGCTTTCTTT
TRBJ2-1,TRBV5-4,NA,NA,CASGGEGNEQFF,TGTGCCAGCGGCGGAGAAGGCAATGAGCAGTTCTTC
TRBJ2-1,TRBV24-1,NA,TRBD1,CATGGTGTYNEQFF,TGTGCCACCGGTGGGACAGGGACTTACAATGAGCAGTTCTTC
TRBJ1-3,TRBV28,NA,TRBD1,CASSLQGAEGNTIYF,TGTGCCAGCAGCCTCCAGGGGGCGGAAGGAAACACCATATATTTT
TRBJ2-3,TRBV7-8,NA,TRBD1,CASSWGTGSTDTQYF,TGTGCCAGCAGCTGGGGGACAGGGAGCACAGATACGCAGTATTTT
TRBJ2-3,TRBV10-3,few,NA,CAISEAQVRGTQYF,TGTGCCATCAGTGAGGCACAGGTTCGGGGTACGCAGTATTTT
TRBJ2-3,TRBV2,NA,TRBD1,CASSEAGQGIKRYTDTQYF,TGTGCCAGCAGTGAAGCAGGACAGGGGATAAAGCGGTACACAGATACGCAGTATTTT
TRBJ2-3,TRBV10-3,NA,NA,CATAQDSDTQYF,TGTGCCACCGCTCAGGATTCAGATACGCAGTATTTT
TRBJ2-5,TRBV29-1,NA,NA,CSVGLRGLTQETQYF,TGCAGCGTTGGTTTGCGGGGGCTTACTCAAGAGACCCAGTACTTC
TRBJ2-3,TRBV24-1,NA,TRBD1,CATSSQHRQGRGTDTQYF,TGTGCCACCTCCTCCCAACACCGACAGGGAAGGGGCACAGATACGCAGTATTTT
TRBJ1-6,TRBV20-1,few,TRBD1,CSARRGQSTSPLHF,TGCAGTGCTAGGAGGGGACAGAGTACTTCACCCCTCCACTTT
TRBJ2-7,TRBV7-8,once,NA,CASSSSQTVKYF,TGTGCCAGCAGCTCCTCCCAGACAGTAAAGTACTTC
TRBJ2-1,TRBV19,few,TRBD1,CASSWTGSYNEQFF,TGTGCCAGTAGTTGGACAGGCTCCTACAATGAGCAGTTCTTC
TRBJ2-7,TRBV29-1,NA,TRBD2,CSVDGTSGIYEQYF,TGCAGCGTTGATGGGACTAGCGGGATCTACGAGCAGTACTTC
TRBJ2-5,TRBV14,NA,NA,CASSHSSTQYF,TGTGCCAGCAGCCATTCGTCTACCCAGTACTTC
TRBJ2-7,TRBV20-1,NA,TRBD1,CSARTGGYEQYF,TGCAGTGCTAGGACAGGGGGCTACGAGCAGTACTTC
TRBJ2-5,TRBV20-1,NA,NA,CSANNRGGKTQYF,TGCAGTGCAAATAACAGGGGGGGAAAGACCCAGTACTTC
TRBJ2-7,TRBV6-6,many,NA,CASTSGLLDEQYF,TGTGCCAGCACCTCGGGACTCCTGGACGAGCAGTACTTC
TRBJ2-5,TRBV7-2,NA,NA,CASSLGGTLSETQYF,TGTGCCAGCAGCTTAGGCGGGACCCTTTCAGAGACCCAGTACTTC
TRBJ2-7,TRBV2,NA,TRBD2,CASSEAGLAGGEQYF,TGTGCCAGCAGTGAAGCGGGACTAGCGGGGGGGGAGCAGTACTTC
TRBJ2-5,TRBV5-1,NA,TRBD2,CASQLDGGGGTQYF,TGCGCCAGTCAACTCGACGGGGGGGGAGGGACCCAGTACTTC
TRBJ1-6,TRBV7-9,NA,NA,CASSTQGYNSPLHF,TGTGCCAGCAGCACCCAGGGATATAATTCACCCCTCCACTTT
TRBJ1-2,TRBV7-2,NA,NA,CASSLRRHYGYTF,TGTGCCAGCAGCTTACGACGGCACTATGGCTACACCTTC
TRBJ2-3,TRBV9,NA,TRBD2,CASSWQAGAGDTQYF,TGTGCCAGCAGCTGGCAAGCGGGGGCGGGAGATACGCAGTATTTT
TRBJ2-1,TRBV10-1,NA,NA,CASSATRNGNEQFF,TGCGCCAGCAGTGCTACGAGGAATGGGAATGAGCAGTTCTTC
TRBJ2-3,TRBV20-1,NA,TRBD2,CSATPGLDITDTQYF,TGCAGTGCGACGCCCGGACTAGACATAACAGATACGCAGTATTTT
TRBJ2-5,TRBV5-6,NA,NA,CASGRETQYF,TGTGCCAGCGGCCGAGAGACCCAGTACTTC
TRBJ2-1,TRBV7-8,few,TRBD1,CACADRGHNEQFF,TGTGCCTGCGCGGACAGGGGCCACAATGAGCAGTTCTTC
TRBJ2-7,TRBV19,once,TRBD1,CASSLPGQGSEQYF,TGTGCCAGTAGTTTACCGGGACAGGGCTCCGAGCAGTACTTC
TRBJ2-5,TRBV20-1,once,TRBD2,CSATGGRATETQYF,TGCAGTGCAACAGGCGGGAGGGCCACGGAGACCCAGTACTTC
TRBJ1-1,TRBV14,NA,NA,CASSQDWGWDTEAFF,TGTGCCAGCAGCCAAGATTGGGGGTGGGACACTGAAGCTTTCTTT
TRBJ2-5,TRBV20-1,NA,NA,CSARREGLRETQYF,TGCAGTGCTCGCAGGGAAGGGCTACGGGAGACCCAGTACTTC
TRBJ2-7,TRBV25-1,NA,TRBD2,CASSLLGLAGVQSSYEQYF,TGTGCCAGCAGCTTATTAGGGCTAGCGGGGGTTCAGAGCTCCTACGAGCAGTACTTC
TRBJ2-2,TRBV20-1,few,NA,CSARLGDTGELFF,TGCAGTGCTAGGTTAGGGGACACCGGGGAGCTGTTTTTT
TRBJ2-5,TRBV7-2,NA,TRBD2,CASSGTSGGEETQYF,TGTGCCAGCAGTGGGACTAGCGGGGGGGAAGAGACCCAGTACTTC
TRBJ2-7,TRBV2,few,TRBD1,CASSPGTGRDEQYF,TGTGCCAGCAGCCCCGGGACAGGGAGGGACGAGCAGTACTTC
TRBJ2-7,TRBV7-8,NA,TRBD2,CAGTSGVYEQYF,TGTGCCGGTACTAGCGGGGTCTACGAGCAGTACTTC
TRBJ1-1,TRBV20-1,NA,NA,CSARDTGLNTEAFF,TGCAGTGCTAGAGATACTGGCCTTAACACTGAAGCTTTCTTT
TRBJ1-6,TRBV20-1,once,TRBD1,CSARSGGSPLHF,TGCAGTGCTAGGTCAGGGGGTTCACCCCTCCACTTT
TRBJ2-7,TRBV7-6,NA,TRBD1,CASSSSGQIYEQYF,TGTGCCAGCAGCTCGTCGGGACAGATTTACGAGCAGTACTTC
TRBJ1-6,TRBV15,NA,NA,CATSPSGDNSPLHF,TGTGCCACCAGCCCGTCGGGGGACAATTCACCCCTCCACTTT
TRBJ2-5,TRBV7-9,NA,NA,CASSLGVPGRRETQYF,TGTGCCAGCAGCCTAGGGGTTCCGGGGCGTCGAGAGACCCAGTACTTC
TRBJ1-4,TRBV9,NA,TRBD1,CASSARRGLDNEKLFF,TGTGCCAGCAGCGCGCGCAGGGGGCTGGATAATGAAAAACTGTTTTTT
TRBJ1-3,TRBV2,NA,NA,CASAGRGRFSGNTIYF,TGTGCCAGCGCCGGACGGGGGCGGTTCTCTGGAAACACCATATATTTT
TRBJ2-1,TRBV6-1,few,TRBD2,CASSASDLLSGRIHNEQFF,TGTGCCAGCAGTGCCTCCGACCTCCTTAGCGGGAGAATCCACAATGAGCAGTTCTTC
TRBJ1-1,TRBV7-2,NA,NA,CASSLGVNLNTEAFF,TGCGCCAGCAGCTTAGGTGTGAACCTGAACACTGAAGCTTTCTTT
TRBJ2-1,TRBV7-8,NA,TRBD2,CASSFRGGSYNEQFF,TGTGCCAGCAGCTTCCGCGGGGGCTCCTACAATGAGCAGTTCTTC
TRBJ1-2,TRBV19,NA,NA,CASSKTQIDSPGYTF,TGTGCCAGTAGTAAGACTCAAATCGACAGCCCCGGCTACACCTTC